The sequence of this T cell receptor (beta chain) was determined in a study of Ad26.COV2.S vaccination and SARS-CoV-2 variants. The wider study: The donor participated in the COV1001 trial, in its Ad26.COV2.S arm. Once or twice, 56 days apart, Ad26.COV2.S was delivered intramuscularly.

The treatment was: around 19 received Ad26.COV2.S at low or high dose, single or two shots; 5 received placebo; per-sample allocation not given. Sampling took place 63 days after the first vaccine or placebo injection. At a Boston site, the person donating was an adult of 18-55 years. Overall study results and limits: Among vaccine recipients, spike-specific TCR breadth exceeded that of placebo recipients.

Points on this clone: Antigen specificity is unknown.

The CDR3 runs 15 residues. In germline, CDR1 is MNHEY, CDR2 SMNVEV (reference sequence). V dropped 2 bases and J dropped 0 bases, with 9 bases sitting between them. Clones were sequenced by immunoSEQ multiplex PCR, and TCRdb holds only the in-frame ones, with some missing. The sample has about 320,000 clones; under 90% are singletons. The chain joins TRBV27 to TRBJ2-3, with D perhaps TRBD1 (5 bases). The origin of this receptor is a person between 18 and 59 years old who received the Ad26.COV2.S COVID-19 vaccine or a placebo. The input for sequencing was peripheral blood, taken in a trial of Ad26.COV2.S vaccine versus placebo. CDR3 in amino acids: CASSLGAASTDTQYF. In DNA, the CDR3 is TGTGCCAGCAGTTTAGGGGCCGCCAGCACAGATACGCAGTATTTT.